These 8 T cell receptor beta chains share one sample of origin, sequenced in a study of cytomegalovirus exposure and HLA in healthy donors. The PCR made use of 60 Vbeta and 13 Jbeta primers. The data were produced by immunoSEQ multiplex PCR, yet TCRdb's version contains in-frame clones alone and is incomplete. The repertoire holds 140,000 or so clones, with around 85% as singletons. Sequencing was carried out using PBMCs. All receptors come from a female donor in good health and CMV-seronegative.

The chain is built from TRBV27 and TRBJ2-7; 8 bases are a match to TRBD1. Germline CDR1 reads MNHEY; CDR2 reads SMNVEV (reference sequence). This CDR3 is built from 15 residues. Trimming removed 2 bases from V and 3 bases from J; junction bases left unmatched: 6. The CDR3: CASSLPDRAFYEQYF. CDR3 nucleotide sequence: TGTGCCAGCAGTTTACCGGACAGGGCTTTCTACGAGCAGTACTTC.

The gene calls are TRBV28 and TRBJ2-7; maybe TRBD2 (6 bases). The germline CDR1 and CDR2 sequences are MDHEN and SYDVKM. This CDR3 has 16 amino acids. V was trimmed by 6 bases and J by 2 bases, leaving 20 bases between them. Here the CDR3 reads CASSRGWGVSPYEQYF. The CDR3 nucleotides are TGTGCCAGCAGCCGAGGGTGGGGGGTATCCCCCTACGAGCAGTACTTC. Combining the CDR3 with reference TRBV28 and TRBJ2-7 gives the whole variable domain DVKVTQSSRYLVKRTGEKVFLECVQDMDHENMFWYRQDPGLGLRLIYFSYDVKMKEKGDIPEGYSVSREKKERFSLILESASTNQTSMYLCASSRGWGVSPYEQYFGPGTRLTVT.

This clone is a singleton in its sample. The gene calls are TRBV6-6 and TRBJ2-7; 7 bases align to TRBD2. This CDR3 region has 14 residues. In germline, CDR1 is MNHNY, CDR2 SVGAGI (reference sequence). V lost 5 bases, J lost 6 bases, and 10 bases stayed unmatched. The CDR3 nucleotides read TGTGCCAGCAGTAAGACTAGCCGAGACCTCGAGCAGTACTTC. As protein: CASSKTSRDLEQYF.

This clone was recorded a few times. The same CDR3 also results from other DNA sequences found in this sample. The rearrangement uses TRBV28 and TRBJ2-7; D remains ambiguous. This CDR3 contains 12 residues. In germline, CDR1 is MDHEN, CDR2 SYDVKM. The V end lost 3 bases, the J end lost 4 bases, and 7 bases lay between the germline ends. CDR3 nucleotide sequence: TGTGCCAGCAGTTTCCGACTTTACGAGCAGTACTTC. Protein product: CASSFRLYEQYF.

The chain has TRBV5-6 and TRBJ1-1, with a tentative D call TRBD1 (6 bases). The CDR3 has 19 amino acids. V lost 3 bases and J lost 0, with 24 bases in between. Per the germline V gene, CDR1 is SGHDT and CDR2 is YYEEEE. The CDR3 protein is CASSSGGAGMRRMNTEAFF. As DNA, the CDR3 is TGTGCCAGCAGCTCCGGGGGGGCCGGAATGAGAAGAATGAACACTGAAGCTTTCTTT.

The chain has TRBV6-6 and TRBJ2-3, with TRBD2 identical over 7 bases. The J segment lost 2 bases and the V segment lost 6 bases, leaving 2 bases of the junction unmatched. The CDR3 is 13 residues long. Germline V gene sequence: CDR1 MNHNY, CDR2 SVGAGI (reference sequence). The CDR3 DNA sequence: TGTGCCAGCAGGCGGGAGAACACAGATACGCAGTATTTT. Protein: CASRRENTDTQYF.

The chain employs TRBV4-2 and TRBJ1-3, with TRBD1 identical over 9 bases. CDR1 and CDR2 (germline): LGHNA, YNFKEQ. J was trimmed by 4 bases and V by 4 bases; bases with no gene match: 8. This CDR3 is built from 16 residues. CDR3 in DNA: TGTGCCAGCAGCCCTACGGACAGGGGAAACGGAAACACCATATATTTT. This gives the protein CASSPTDRGNGNTIYF.

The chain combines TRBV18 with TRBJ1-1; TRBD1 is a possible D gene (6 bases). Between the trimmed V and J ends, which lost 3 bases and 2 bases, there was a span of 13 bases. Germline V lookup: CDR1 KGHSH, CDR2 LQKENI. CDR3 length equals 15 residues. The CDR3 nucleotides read TGTGCCAGCTCACCGCGCCGGACAGATAACACTGAAGCTTTCTTT. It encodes CASSPRRTDNTEAFF.